The 28 T cell receptor beta chains given below trace back to one sample, sequenced in a study of blood T cell repertoires in COVID-19. Method: immunoSEQ multiplex PCR; TCRdb's copy keeps in-frame clones and lacks some. The sample shows around 170,000 clones, about 80% of them seen only once. Sequencing input: peripheral blood. These receptors all come from a man in his thirties or forties with active or convalescent COVID-19.

The chain combines TRBV4-1 with TRBJ2-1; 10 nucleotides match TRBD1. The V and J ends lost 4 bases and 13 bases, in that order; junction bases with no gene match: 7. The CDR3 totals 13 residues. Germline-derived CDR1 and CDR2 are MGHRA and YSYEKL. The DNA for the CDR3 is TGCGCCAGCAGCCTCGGGACAGGGGAGGAACAGTTCTTC. This encodes CASSLGTGEEQFF.

V is TRBV7-9 and J is TRBJ1-1; D is possibly TRBD1 (6 bases). Trimming took 5 bases from V and 3 from J, leaving 16 bases between them. The CDR3 contains 15 residues. Per germline, CDR1 SEHNR and CDR2 FQNEAQ (reference sequence). This CDR3 reads CASSPVRGQDTEAFF. CDR3 coding DNA: TGTGCCAGCAGCCCGGTGCGGGGGCAGGACACTGAAGCTTTCTTT.

This clone was counted only a few times. This rearrangement joins TRBV18 to TRBJ1-2; weak D call: TRBD1 (5 bases). Per germline, CDR1 KGHSH and CDR2 LQKENI. This CDR3 is 15 amino acids long. The germline V and J ends were trimmed by 3 bases and 7 bases, with 18 bases remaining between them. DNA of the CDR3: TGTGCCAGCTCACCTGTGGACACCCTAACCCGTGGCTACACCTTC. Protein: CASSPVDTLTRGYTF.

V and J are TRBV9 and TRBJ1-3; 9 nucleotides align to TRBD1. The CDR3 is 18 amino acids. After removal of 0 bases from V and 0 bases from J, the junction contained 7 bases not matched to a gene. The germline gives CDR1 SGDLS, CDR2 YYNGEE. CDR3 region: CASSVGDRVRVSGNTIYF. The CDR3 DNA follows: TGTGCCAGCAGCGTAGGGGACAGGGTGAGGGTCTCTGGAAACACCATATATTTT.

This clone was seen a handful of times. Other DNA variants within this sample encode the same CDR3. Written as DNA, the CDR3 is TGTGCCAGCAGCCACAGCTCTGGAAACACCATATATTTT. Translation: CASSHSSGNTIYF. The V gene is TRBV7-2, the J gene TRBJ1-3; D is uncertain. Germline lookup yields CDR1 SGHTA and CDR2 FQGNSA. CDR3 length: 13 residues. V shed 5 bases and J shed 0 bases, with 5 bases lying between them.

J is TRBJ2-2 and V is TRBV24-1, with TRBD1 identical over 9 bases. J gave up 5 bases and V 2 bases, and 8 bases lay outside the gene matches. Germline CDR1 reads KGHDR; CDR2 reads SFDVKD. The CDR3 length is 17 residues. CDR3 residues: CATSDYNRGQMTGELFF. As DNA, the CDR3 is TGTGCCACCAGTGATTATAACAGGGGGCAAATGACCGGGGAGCTGTTTTTT.

The gene calls are TRBV19 and TRBJ1-4, with 10 bases aligning to TRBD1. Germline V lookup: CDR1 LNHDA, CDR2 SQIVND (reference sequence). The CDR3 is made up of 18 amino acids. V lost 6 bases and J lost 4; bases outside the gene matches: 14. DNA of the CDR3: TGTGCCAGTAGGAACCTGGGACAGGGGAGACCCGGTAATGAAAAACTGTTTTTT. It is translated as CASRNLGQGRPGNEKLFF.

This chain connects TRBV19 to TRBJ1-2; TRBD1 matches 8 bases. The V gene's germline CDR1 is LNHDA and CDR2 SQIVND (reference sequence). The J segment lost 1 base and the V segment lost 6 bases, leaving 7 bases of the junction unmatched. The CDR3 sequence is 15 residues long. CDR3 region: CASRRTGLDNYGYTF. The CDR3 DNA reads TGTGCCAGTAGAAGGACAGGGCTAGATAACTATGGCTACACCTTC.

The V call is TRBV4-1, the J call TRBJ1-3; the D gene is possibly TRBD1 (6 bases). CDR3 length: 18 residues. From germline, CDR1 is MGHRA and CDR2 YSYEKL. Trimming removed 1 base at V and 0 bases at J, with 16 bases between. The DNA of the CDR3 is TGCGCCAGCAGCCAAGGTATTCCGGGACAACCCTCTGGAAACACCATATATTTT. Translating gives CASSQGIPGQPSGNTIYF.

V is TRBV7-2 and J is TRBJ2-5; possible D gene TRBD2, 7 bases. Germline V CDR1 and CDR2: SGHTA, FQGNSA. Trimming cost V 5 bases and J 14 bases, with 18 bases left between them. This CDR3 has 12 residues. CDR3 amino acids: CASSPRGGVTYF. The CDR3, as DNA: TGTGCCAGCAGCCCAAGGGGGGGCGTAACTTACTTC.

V is TRBV7-9 and J is TRBJ2-7, with D hard to call. The CDR3 length is 15 residues. V was trimmed by 4 bases and J by 4 bases, leaving 17 bases between them. From germline, CDR1 is SEHNR and CDR2 FQNEAQ (reference sequence). For the CDR3, the DNA is TGTGCCAGCAGCTGTGGCCACCTTTTGTCTTACGAGCAGTACGTC. Its translation: CASSCGHLLSYEQYV.

The chain carries TRBV10-3 and TRBJ1-5, with D hard to call. The CDR3 is made up of 12 amino acids. The germline V gene has CDR1 ENHRY and CDR2 SYGVKD. The V end was cut by 10 bases, the J end by 4 bases, with 11 bases between. CDR3 bases: TGTGCCACCGGACTACCTAATCAGCCCCAGCATTTT. It encodes CATGLPNQPQHF.

J is TRBJ2-7 and V is TRBV5-1; 7 nucleotides align to TRBD1. V was pared by 2 bases and J by 0 bases, with 2 bases of the junction left unmatched. CDR3 size: 14 residues. Germline V gives CDR1 SGHRS, CDR2 YFSETQ. The CDR3 DNA reads as TGCGCCAGCAGCTTTGGGACAGTCTCCTACGAGCAGTACTTC. Its protein is CASSFGTVSYEQYF. Combining the CDR3 with reference TRBV5-1 and TRBJ2-7 gives the whole variable domain KAGVTQTPRYLIKTRGQQVTLSCSPISGHRSVSWYQQTPGQGLQFLFEYFSETQRNKGNFPGRFSGRQFSNSRSEMNVSTLELGDSALYLCASSFGTVSYEQYFGPGTRLTVT.

This clone was found once. This sequence joins TRBV30 and TRBJ1-2; no firm D call. The CDR3 runs to 15 residues. Germline values: CDR1 GTSNPN, CDR2 SVGIG (reference sequence). Between the trimmed V and J ends, which lost 0 bases and 4 bases, there was a span of 15 bases. DNA of the CDR3: TGTGCCTGGAGTGTTCTAGAGAGGGCTCCCTATGGCTACACCTTC. As protein: CAWSVLERAPYGYTF.

Note on this clone: This sample includes further DNA sequences coding for the same CDR3. This chain joins TRBV11-2 and TRBJ1-2; 7 nucleotides agree with TRBD1. V was pared by 3 bases and J by 4 bases, with 2 bases of the junction left unmatched. Looked up from germline, CDR1 is SGHAT and CDR2 is FQNNGV. The CDR3 runs to 13 residues. This chain's CDR3 is CASSLGDSYGYTF. DNA for the CDR3: TGTGCCAGCAGCTTGGGGGACAGCTATGGCTACACCTTC.

The genes are TRBV27 and TRBJ2-2, with 8 bases matching TRBD1. This CDR3 has 15 amino acids. V was pared by 8 bases and J by 5 bases, with 10 bases of the junction left unmatched. The germline CDR1 and CDR2 sequences are MNHEY and SMNVEV (reference sequence). CDR3 nucleotides: TGTGCCAGCCCCGATTGGTACAGGGGGACCGGGGAGCTGTTTTTT. Protein sequence: CASPDWYRGTGELFF.

This sequence joins TRBV6-5 and TRBJ2-7; possibly TRBD1 for D (6 bases). From germline, CDR1 is MNHEY and CDR2 SVGAGI. Trimming took 9 bases from V and 6 from J, leaving 18 bases between them. The CDR3 extends over 13 amino acids. The CDR3 DNA reads TGTGCCAGTCTGGCTCTACAAGGGGGCGAGCAGTACTTC. This codes for CASLALQGGEQYF.

The V and J genes are TRBV9 and TRBJ2-7, with 8 nucleotides matching TRBD1. Trimming took 3 bases from V and 4 from J; bases not matched to a gene: 3. Germline CDR1 is SGDLS and CDR2 is YYNGEE. CDR3 size: 13 residues. The CDR3 loop is CASSEGTGYEQYF. CDR3 DNA sequence: TGTGCCAGCAGCGAAGGGACAGGATACGAGCAGTACTTC.

The chain's CDR3 is CASSLPHHSPTSGGGLPDTQYF. CDR3 in DNA: TGCGCCAGCAGCTTGCCCCACCATAGCCCGACTAGCGGGGGGGGTTTGCCAGATACGCAGTATTTT. The chain uses TRBV5-1 and TRBJ2-3, with TRBD2 matching 14 bases. J was trimmed by 4 bases and V by 1 base; bases with no gene match: 20. CDR3 length: 22 residues. Germline CDR1 and CDR2: SGHRS and YFSETQ.

The chain combines TRBV6-5 with TRBJ1-1; D remains unclear. V lost 0 bases and J lost 4, with 6 bases in between. Germline values: CDR1 MNHEY, CDR2 SVGAGI. This CDR3 region has 13 residues. The chain's CDR3 is CASSYSPGTEAFF. Here the CDR3 DNA reads TGTGCCAGCAGTTACTCGCCGGGCACTGAAGCTTTCTTT.

The chain is built from TRBV5-5 and TRBJ2-1, with 11 bases lining up with TRBD2. V lost 2 bases to trimming and J lost 2 bases; unmatched junction nucleotides: 9. CDR1 SGHKS and CDR2 YYEKEE come from the germline V gene (reference sequence). This CDR3 contains 18 residues. CDR3 residues: CASSLYGSGLAAYNEQFF. The CDR3 DNA sequence: TGTGCCAGCAGCTTATATGGGTCGGGACTAGCGGCCTACAATGAGCAGTTCTTC.

The chain links TRBV19 to TRBJ1-5; possibly TRBD1 for D (5 bases). Germline CDR1 reads LNHDA; CDR2 reads SQIVND (reference sequence). The CDR3 covers 16 residues. Trimming stripped 1 base from V and 1 base from J, with 11 bases between. DNA of the CDR3: TGTGCCAGTAGTATAGGGGGGAGGGGCAGCAATCAGCCCCAGCATTTT. Protein: CASSIGGRGSNQPQHF.

The chain carries TRBV6-5 and TRBJ1-2; TRBD1 is a possible D gene (5 bases). The CDR3 length is 14 residues. The germline V and J ends were trimmed by 6 bases and 7 bases, with 18 bases remaining between them. Germline V gives CDR1 MNHEY, CDR2 SVGAGI. CDR3 loop: CASRAGGDSGGYTF. As DNA, the CDR3 is TGTGCCAGCAGAGCCGGGGGGGACTCGGGTGGCTACACCTTC.

The rearrangement joins TRBV21-1 to TRBJ1-3; TRBD1, the table's D call, lacks a check against the DNA. TRBV21-1 is flagged as a pseudogene. This CDR3 is built from 19 residues. This chain's CDR3 is CASSKPPPGQNLSGNTIYF. CDR3 bases: TGTGCCAGCAGCAAACCCCCACCGGGACAGAACCTCTCTGGAAACACCATATATTTT.

DNA of the CDR3: TGTGCCAGCAGGGATTCCAGGGTTGGCTACACCTTC. It translates to CASRDSRVGYTF. The chain joins TRBV28 to TRBJ1-2; D may be TRBD1 (5 bases). Trimming removed 6 bases at V and 7 bases at J, with 12 bases between. CDR1 is MDHEN, CDR2 SYDVKM, per germline. CDR3 length: 12 amino acids.

In nucleotides, the CDR3 is TGCGCCAGCAGGGAACCCAGCAGGGAGACCCAGTACTTC. Residues: CASREPSRETQYF. The chain employs TRBV10-2 and TRBJ2-5; no clear D. Germline V CDR1 and CDR2: WSHSY, SAAADI. This CDR3 is built from 13 residues. V lost 6 bases to trimming and J lost 5 bases, with 13 bases between them.

The chain links TRBV13 to TRBJ1-6, with 9 bases that match TRBD1. V lost 4 bases, J lost 12 bases, and 7 bases stayed unmatched. CDR3 size: 14 residues. Germline assignment: CDR1 PRHDT and CDR2 FYEKMQ (reference sequence). The CDR3 sequence: CASSSGQGIEPLHF. In DNA form, the CDR3 reads TGTGCCAGCAGCTCAGGACAGGGGATAGAACCCCTCCACTTT. The complete variable domain, with remaining parts taken from reference TRBV13 and TRBJ1-6, reads AAGVIQSPRHLIKEKRETATLKCYPIPRHDTVYWYQQGPGQDPQFLISFYEKMQSDKGSIPDRFSAQQFSDYHSELNMSSLELGDSALYFCASSSGQGIEPLHFGNGTRLTVT.

V is TRBV5-1 and J is TRBJ2-3, with 13 bases that match TRBD2. Per the germline V gene, CDR1 is SGHRS and CDR2 is YFSETQ. The CDR3 spans 17 residues. The V gene end was trimmed by 6 bases and the J gene end by 3 bases; junction bases not matched to a gene: 10. CDR3 sequence (DNA): TGCGCCAGCATAACTAGCGGGGGGGCGGGTCGGACAGATACGCAGTATTTT. Its protein is CASITSGGAGRTDTQYF.